This T cell receptor (beta chain) was found in a study of cytomegalovirus exposure and HLA in healthy donors. General study results and limits: Excluded: some indistinguishable V segments such as TRBV6-2 and TRBV6-3. Reportedly, a later analysis found an Asian-associated ancestry cluster had fewer N-insertions than the approximately 700-donor mean. Apart from CMV serostatus, no immune exposure information was available.

PCR primers comprised 60 Vbeta and 13 Jbeta primers. TCRdb keeps only in-frame clones here, not all; method: immunoSEQ multiplex PCR. This table holds over 30,000 clones. Germline loops: CDR1 KGHSH, CDR2 LQKENI. Trimming at V came to 2 bases and at J to 5 bases, leaving 7 bases not matched to a gene. The CDR3 runs to 15 residues. Concerning this clone itself: Its antigen is not known.

The chain is built from TRBV18 and TRBJ2-3, with TRBD1 matching 7 bases. Sequencing was performed on PBMCs. The receptor comes from a woman between 35 and 50 years old in good health and CMV-seropositive. CDR3 residues: CASSPTRGSQDTQYF. CDR3 coding DNA: TGTGCCAGCTCACCAACCAGGGGGTCTCAAGATACGCAGTATTTT.